Given below is one TCR beta chain in context. The antigen is unknown. The treatment here: approximately 9-day PBMC culture with coronavirus spike peptide pools or control peptides (ViraFEST assay). Culture of two million PBMCs per well took place with 10 IU/ml IL-2 and roughly 9.5 ug/ml peptide pools. CDR1 is MNHEY and CDR2 is SVGEGT in the germline V gene. The CDR3 is made up of 17 amino acids. Deletions cut 2 bases from V and 4 bases from J, with 20 bases between. This specimen belongs to a study of vaccination and CD4 T cells after COVID-19. Turning to the study itself: Every participant had a vaccine, which was either BNT162b2 or mRNA-1273, given in two doses. Overlapping SARS-CoV-2, HCoV-NL63, HCoV-OC43 and HCoV-229E spike peptides were used to stimulate cells.

Cultured CD4+ T-cell DNA underwent Oncomine TCR Beta short-read sequencing. Genomic DNA was extracted from cultured CD4+ T cells. TCRdb re-analysed the PCR reads in MiXCR, keeping a single row per CDR3 protein. Here the sample spans around 15,000 distinct CDR3 sequences, about 48% being singletons. Sequencing was performed on CD4+ T cells from blood, cultured in vitro, taken before SARS-CoV-2 vaccination. The rearrangement joins TRBV6-2 or TRBV6-3 to TRBJ1-2; D is uncertain. This clonotype originated in a human donor who had recovered from COVID-19. CDR3 bases: TGTGCCAGCAGTTACCCCTCCCGAGGGTCCGCTTCCTATGGCTACACCTTC. It encodes CASSYPSRGSASYGYTF.